These T cell receptor beta chains were read from a single sample in a study of T-cell memory formation after mild COVID-19. One entry per CDR3 protein, called by TCRdb with MiXCR from the 5' RACE reads. Among fewer than 200,000 distinct CDR3 sequences listed, roughly 20% were seen once. The sample comprised PBMCs or a T cell subset sorted from them (not recorded which). The receptors here all came from a man younger than 35 who had mild COVID-19 (a few samples of this study predate the infection). Cell type and time point are not known. Each CDR3 is given with its conserved first and last residue. The D gene is left open where the match is weak. Clone size appears in some rows only: once, few, many, or a class for an expanded clone.

TRBJ2-3 NA TRBV6-5 NA CASSPPGLGRDTQYF TGTGCCAGCAGCCCCCCGGGACTGGGCAGGGATACGCAGTATTTT
TRBJ2-5 NA TRBV7-9 NA CASSLMTGQETQYF TGTGCCAGCAGCTTAATGACAGGCCAAGAGACCCAGTACTTC
TRBJ2-1 NA TRBV5-4 many CASSLSQGSYNEQFF TGTGCCAGCAGCTTGAGTCAGGGATCCTACAATGAGCAGTTCTTC
TRBJ1-2 NA TRBV15 NA CATSRGQGRYGYTF TGTGCCACCAGCAGAGGTCAGGGACGATATGGCTACACCTTC
TRBJ2-1 NA TRBV29-1 many CSVALGVEGEQFF TGCAGCGTTGCTCTTGGGGTTGAGGGTGAGCAGTTCTTC
TRBJ2-2 NA TRBV4-1 once CASSAEGGRSTGELFF TGCGCCAGCAGCGCCGAGGGGGGGCGAAGTACCGGGGAGCTGTTTTTT
TRBJ1-1 TRBD1 TRBV2 few CASRFFTGGEAFF TGTGCCAGCAGGTTTTTTACAGGGGGTGAAGCTTTCTTT
TRBJ2-3 NA TRBV9 NA CASSVGRGRPDTQYF TGTGCCAGCAGCGTAGGTCGGGGGCGCCCAGATACGCAGTATTTT
TRBJ2-1 TRBD1 TRBV7-3 NA CASSLTGGIEQFF TGTGCCAGCAGCCTTACAGGGGGGATTGAGCAGTTCTTC
TRBJ1-6 NA TRBV6-2/TRBV6-3 NA CASSYGGAGNSPLHF TGTGCCAGCAGTTACGGGGGGGCAGGAAATTCACCCCTCCACTTT